Shown below are 17 T cell receptor beta chains from a single sample sequenced in a study of blood T cell repertoires in COVID-19. TCRdb's copy holds only in-frame clones and misses some; the assay was immunoSEQ multiplex PCR. Of some 180,000 clones in the sample, around 90% were seen once. The sample was peripheral blood. All receptors come from a man aged 55 to 70 with active or convalescent COVID-19.

The J gene is TRBJ2-2, the V gene TRBV2; TRBD2 matches at 11 bases. V gave up 2 bases and J gave up 9 bases; unmatched junction bases: 8. This CDR3 has 16 residues. The germline gives CDR1 SNHLY, CDR2 FYNNEI. The CDR3 bases are TGTGCCAGCAGTGAACTTTTTAGCGGGGGGGCCCGGGAGCTGTTTTTT. Amino acids: CASSELFSGGARELFF.

The rearrangement uses TRBV5-6 and TRBJ1-5; D gene ambiguous. The V gene lost 3 bases and the J gene lost 9 bases, with 10 bases spanning the gap. The CDR3 contains 12 residues. Per the germline V gene, CDR1 is SGHDT and CDR2 is YYEEEE. The CDR3 loop reads CASSSGGGPQHF. DNA of the CDR3: TGTGCCAGCAGCTCCGGTGGAGGGCCCCAGCATTTT.

The chain employs TRBV4-1 and TRBJ1-5; 9 bases line up with TRBD1. CDR1 and CDR2 (germline): MGHRA, YSYEKL. This CDR3 has 16 amino acids. V trimming: 4 bases; J trimming: 3 bases; junction bases outside the gene matches: 7. The CDR3 sequence is CASSPQGTGNNQPQHF. CDR3 nucleotides: TGCGCCAGCAGCCCGCAGGGGACAGGGAACAATCAGCCCCAGCATTTT.

The J gene is TRBJ1-2, the V gene TRBV11-2, with 9 bases matching TRBD1. The germline CDR1 and CDR2 sequences are SGHAT and FQNNGV. The CDR3 runs to 15 residues. V gave up 6 bases and J gave up 6 bases; unmatched junction bases: 11. The CDR3: CASRVTGTGSHGYTF. In nucleotides, the CDR3 is TGTGCCAGCAGGGTAACCGGGACAGGGAGCCATGGCTACACCTTC.

This chain joins TRBV19 and TRBJ2-7, with 7 bases identical to TRBD2. Germline V gene data show CDR1 as LNHDA and CDR2 as SQIVND (reference sequence). J lost 2 bases, V lost 4 bases, and 8 bases had no gene match. The CDR3 sequence is 15 residues long. The CDR3 DNA reads as TGTGCCAGTAGTAATTTCGCGGGGGTCGCCTACGAGCAGTACTTC. Its translation is CASSNFAGVAYEQYF.

A few counts support this clone. The chain is built from TRBV24-1 and TRBJ2-7; no reliable D call. The CDR3 is 12 amino acids. CDR1 and CDR2 from the germline V gene are KGHDR and SFDVKD. V was cut by 8 bases and J by 4 bases, with 11 bases left in between. CDR3 coding DNA: TGTGCCACCAAGAGTGCCATTTACGAGCAGTACTTC. Its translation is CATKSAIYEQYF.

This clone occurred once. This rearrangement joins TRBV29-1 to TRBJ2-1; weak D call: TRBD1 (5 bases). There are 13 residues in the CDR3. The germline V and J ends were trimmed by 4 bases and 7 bases, with 14 bases remaining between them. In germline, CDR1 is SQVTM, CDR2 ANQGSEA. CDR3 sequence: CSVGQLGKNEQFF. In DNA form, the CDR3 reads TGCAGCGTTGGACAGTTGGGTAAGAATGAGCAGTTCTTC.

The CDR3 bases are TGTGCCAGCAGCGTAGGGGTTAGCGGGGGTACCTACAATGAGCAGTTCTTC. Protein: CASSVGVSGGTYNEQFF. This rearrangement joins TRBV9 to TRBJ2-1; 9 bases match TRBD2. This CDR3 is 17 amino acids long. J lost 2 bases, V lost 0 bases, and 6 bases had no gene match. Germline values: CDR1 SGDLS, CDR2 YYNGEE.

This clone was picked up a small number of times. Germline and junction disagree at one end, which may indicate a read error. The chain carries TRBV5-8 and TRBJ1-5; D ambiguous. Germline CDR1 and CDR2: SGHTS and YDEGEE. The length of the CDR3 is 15 residues. CDR3 sequence: CASSLSWSSTQPQHF. The CDR3, as DNA: TGTGCCAGCAGCTTGAGCTGGAGTAGCACTCAGCCCCAGCATTTT.

This clone was observed once. The chain joins TRBV6-1 to TRBJ1-2; D unclear. The CDR3 is 15 amino acids. V lost 1 base and J 8 bases, leaving 17 bases between the germline ends. Germline loops: CDR1 MNHNS, CDR2 SASEGT. CDR3 sequence: CASSEGVGRRIGYTF. The DNA of the CDR3 is TGTGCCAGCAGTGAAGGGGTAGGAAGGAGGATCGGCTACACCTTC.

The chain joins TRBV11-3 to TRBJ2-7; possibly TRBD2 for D (6 bases). This CDR3 spans 13 amino acids. The V gene's germline CDR1 is SGHNT and CDR2 YENEEA. With 5 bases removed from V and 6 bases from J, the gap between germline ends came to 14 bases. CDR3 in amino acids: CASSTRDVGEQYF. DNA for the CDR3: TGTGCCAGCAGCACGCGGGACGTTGGCGAGCAGTACTTC.

V gene TRBV29-1 combines with J gene TRBJ1-1, with TRBD1 identical over 7 bases. V lost 5 bases, J lost 5 bases, and 5 bases stayed unmatched. Germline CDR1 SQVTM, CDR2 ANQGSEA. CDR3 length equals 12 residues. The CDR3 region is CSVLQGSTEAFF. CDR3 DNA sequence: TGCAGCGTTTTACAGGGGTCAACTGAAGCTTTCTTT. Full variable domain (remainder filled in from reference TRBV29-1 and TRBJ1-1): SAVISQKPSRDICQRGTSLTIQCQVDSQVTMMFWYRQQPGQSLTLIATANQGSEATYESGFVIDKFPISRPNLTFSTLTVSNMSPEDSSIYLCSVLQGSTEAFFGQGTRLTVV.

The chain recombines TRBV12-5 with TRBJ1-2; 8 bases fit TRBD1. This CDR3 contains 14 residues. J gave up 7 bases and V 1 base, and 5 bases lay outside the gene matches. Per the germline V gene, CDR1 is LGHNT and CDR2 is FRNRAP. CDR3 sequence: CASGLGQGASGYTF. The CDR3, as DNA: TGTGCTAGTGGTTTGGGGCAGGGGGCCAGTGGCTACACCTTC.

This clone has a single count. The chain uses TRBV6-5 and TRBJ2-3, with D possibly TRBD1 on 5 matching bases. The CDR3 sequence is 13 residues long. Trimming pared 5 bases from V and 6 bases from J, leaving 12 bases between. Germline V lookup: CDR1 MNHEY, CDR2 SVGAGI. The CDR3 reads CASSTGLGDTQYF. CDR3 nucleotide sequence: TGTGCCAGCAGTACAGGTTTAGGGGATACGCAGTATTTT.

The rearrangement joins TRBV4-1 to TRBJ2-2; 8 bases map to TRBD2. The V gene end was trimmed by 4 bases and the J gene end by 4 bases; junction bases not matched to a gene: 2. CDR1 and CDR2 (germline): MGHRA, YSYEKL. The CDR3 extends over 14 amino acids. The CDR3 bases are TGCGCCAGCAGCCCTGCGGGGGGCACCGGGGAGCTGTTTTTT. Protein: CASSPAGGTGELFF.

In this sample, this clone turned up once. The V call is TRBV5-1, the J call TRBJ2-5, with 7 bases identical to TRBD2. The CDR3 has 15 residues. Trimming cost V 0 bases and J 10 bases; bases outside gene matches: 12. Looked up from germline, CDR1 is SGHRS and CDR2 is YFSETQ. CDR3 loop: CASSLGGGEGRSQYF. CDR3 bases: TGCGCCAGCAGCTTGGGCGGGGGAGAGGGCCGCAGCCAGTACTTC.

The chain employs TRBV4-2 and TRBJ2-3; 8 bases align to TRBD2. The CDR3 extends over 16 amino acids. Germline CDR1 reads LGHNA; CDR2 reads YNFKEQ. With V trimmed by 0 bases and J by 5 bases, 7 bases remained unmatched. The CDR3 DNA reads TGTGCCAGCAGCCAAGATCTGTCGGGGGGGCGAGATACGCAGTATTTT. This translates into CASSQDLSGGRDTQYF.